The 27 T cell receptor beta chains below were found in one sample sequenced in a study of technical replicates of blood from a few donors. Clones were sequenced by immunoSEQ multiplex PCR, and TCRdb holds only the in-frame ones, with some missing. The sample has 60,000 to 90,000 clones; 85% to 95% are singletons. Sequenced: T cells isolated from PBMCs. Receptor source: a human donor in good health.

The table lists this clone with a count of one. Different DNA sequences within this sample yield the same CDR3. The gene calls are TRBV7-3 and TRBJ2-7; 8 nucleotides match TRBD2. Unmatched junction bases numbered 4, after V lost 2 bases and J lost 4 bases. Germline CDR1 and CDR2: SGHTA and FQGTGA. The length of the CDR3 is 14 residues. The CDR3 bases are TGTGCCAGCAGCTTAGCGGGGGGTTCTTACGAGCAGTACTTC. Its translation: CASSLAGGSYEQYF.

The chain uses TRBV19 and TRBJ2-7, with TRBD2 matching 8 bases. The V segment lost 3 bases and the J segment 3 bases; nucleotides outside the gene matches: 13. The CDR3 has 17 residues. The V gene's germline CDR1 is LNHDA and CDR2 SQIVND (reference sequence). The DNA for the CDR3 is TGTGCCAGTAGTATCTCCTTTACTAGCGGAGAACACTACGAGCAGTACTTC. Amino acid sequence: CASSISFTSGEHYEQYF.

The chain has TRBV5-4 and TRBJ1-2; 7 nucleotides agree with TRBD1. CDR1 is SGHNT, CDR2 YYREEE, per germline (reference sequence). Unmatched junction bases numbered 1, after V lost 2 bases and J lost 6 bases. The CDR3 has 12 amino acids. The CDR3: CASSLQGNGYTF. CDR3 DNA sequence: TGTGCCAGCAGCTTACAGGGGAATGGCTACACCTTC.

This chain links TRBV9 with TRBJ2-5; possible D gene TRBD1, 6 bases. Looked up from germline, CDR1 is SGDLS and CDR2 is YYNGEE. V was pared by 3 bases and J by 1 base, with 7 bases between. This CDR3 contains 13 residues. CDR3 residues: CASSDRVQETQYF. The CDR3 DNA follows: TGTGCCAGCAGCGACAGGGTCCAAGAGACCCAGTACTTC.

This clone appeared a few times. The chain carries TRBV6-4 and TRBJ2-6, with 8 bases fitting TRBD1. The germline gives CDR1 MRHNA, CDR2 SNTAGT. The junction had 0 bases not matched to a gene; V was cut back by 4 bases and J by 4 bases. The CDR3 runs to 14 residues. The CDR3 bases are TGTGCCAGCAGTGGGACAGGGGGGGCCAACGTCCTGACTTTC. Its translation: CASSGTGGANVLTF.

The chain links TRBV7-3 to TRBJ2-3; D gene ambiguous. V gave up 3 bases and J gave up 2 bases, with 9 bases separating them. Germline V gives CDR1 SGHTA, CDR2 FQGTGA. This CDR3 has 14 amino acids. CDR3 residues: CASSFSADTDTQYF. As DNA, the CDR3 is TGTGCCAGCAGCTTCAGCGCTGACACAGATACGCAGTATTTT.

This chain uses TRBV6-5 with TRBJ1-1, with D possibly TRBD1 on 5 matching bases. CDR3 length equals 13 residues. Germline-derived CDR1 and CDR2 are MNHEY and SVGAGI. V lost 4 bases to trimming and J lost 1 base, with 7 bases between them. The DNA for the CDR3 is TGTGCCAGCAGTTGGGGCCCGAACACTGAAGCTTTCTTT. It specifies CASSWGPNTEAFF.

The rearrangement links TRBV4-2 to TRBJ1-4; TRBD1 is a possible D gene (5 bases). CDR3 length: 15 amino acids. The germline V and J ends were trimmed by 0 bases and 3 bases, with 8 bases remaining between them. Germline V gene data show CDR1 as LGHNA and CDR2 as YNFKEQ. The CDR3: CASSQEEGPNEKLFF. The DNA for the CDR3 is TGTGCCAGCAGCCAAGAGGAGGGACCTAATGAAAAACTGTTTTTT.

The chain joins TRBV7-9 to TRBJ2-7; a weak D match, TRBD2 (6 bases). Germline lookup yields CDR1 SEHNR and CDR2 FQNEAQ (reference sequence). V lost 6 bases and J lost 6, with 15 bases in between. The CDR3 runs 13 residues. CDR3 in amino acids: CASRTGGLAEQYF. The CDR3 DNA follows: TGTGCCAGCAGAACCGGAGGGCTGGCCGAGCAGTACTTC.

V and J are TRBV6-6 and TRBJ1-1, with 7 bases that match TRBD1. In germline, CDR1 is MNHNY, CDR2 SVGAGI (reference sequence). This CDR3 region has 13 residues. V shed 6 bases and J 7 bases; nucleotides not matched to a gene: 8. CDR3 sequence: CASSRDSRYEAFF. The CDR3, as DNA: TGTGCCAGCAGCCGGGACAGCCGGTATGAAGCTTTCTTT.

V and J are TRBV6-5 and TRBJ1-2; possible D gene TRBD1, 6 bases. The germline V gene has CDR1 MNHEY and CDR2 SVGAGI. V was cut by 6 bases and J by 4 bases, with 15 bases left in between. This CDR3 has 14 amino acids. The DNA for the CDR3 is TGTGCCAGCAGGGACAGACATCCTGTCTATGGCTACACCTTC. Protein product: CASRDRHPVYGYTF.

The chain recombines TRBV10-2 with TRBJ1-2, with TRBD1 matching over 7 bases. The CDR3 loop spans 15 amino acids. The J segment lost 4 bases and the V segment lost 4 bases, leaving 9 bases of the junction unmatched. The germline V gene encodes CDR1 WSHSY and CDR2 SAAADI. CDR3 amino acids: CASSGTGAYTYGYTF. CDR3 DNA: TGCGCCAGCAGTGGGACAGGAGCCTACACCTATGGCTACACCTTC.

The CDR3 sequence is CASREEGPINEKLFF. Written as DNA, the CDR3 is TGTGCCAGTAGAGAGGAGGGGCCTATTAATGAAAAACTGTTTTTT. The rearrangement links TRBV19 to TRBJ1-4; D perhaps matches TRBD1 (5 bases). CDR1 and CDR2 (germline): LNHDA, SQIVND (reference sequence). The CDR3 sequence is 15 residues long. Trimming left V 6 bases short and J 4 bases short, with 15 bases between.

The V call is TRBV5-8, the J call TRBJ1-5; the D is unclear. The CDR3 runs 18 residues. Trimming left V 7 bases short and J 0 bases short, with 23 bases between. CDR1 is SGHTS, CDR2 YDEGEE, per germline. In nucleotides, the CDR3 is TGTGCCAGCTCTCCTCCTCCAAGAGGGCTACATAGCAATCAGCCCCAGCATTTT. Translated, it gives CASSPPPRGLHSNQPQHF.

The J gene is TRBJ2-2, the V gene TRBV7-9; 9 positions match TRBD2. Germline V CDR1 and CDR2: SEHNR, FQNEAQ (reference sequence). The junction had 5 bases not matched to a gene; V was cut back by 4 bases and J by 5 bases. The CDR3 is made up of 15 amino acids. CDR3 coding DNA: TGTGCCAGCAGCTCACCCAGCGGGAGGACCGGGGAGCTGTTTTTT. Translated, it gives CASSSPSGRTGELFF.

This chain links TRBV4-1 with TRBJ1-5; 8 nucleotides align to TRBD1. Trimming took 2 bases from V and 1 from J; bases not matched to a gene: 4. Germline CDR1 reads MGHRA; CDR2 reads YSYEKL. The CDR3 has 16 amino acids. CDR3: CASSQPGQASNQPQHF. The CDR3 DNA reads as TGCGCCAGCAGCCAACCGGGACAGGCCAGCAATCAGCCCCAGCATTTT.

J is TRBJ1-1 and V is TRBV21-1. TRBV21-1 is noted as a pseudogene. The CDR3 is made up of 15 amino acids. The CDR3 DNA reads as TGTGCCAGCAGCAAAGTGCGGGCTGAGAACACTGAAGCTTTCTTT. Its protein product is CASSKVRAENTEAFF.

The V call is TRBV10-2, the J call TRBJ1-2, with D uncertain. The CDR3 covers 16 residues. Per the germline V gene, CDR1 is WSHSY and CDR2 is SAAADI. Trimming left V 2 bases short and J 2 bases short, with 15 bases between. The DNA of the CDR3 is TGCGCCAGCAGTGAGCTCCCACTACGAGTAAACTATGGCTACACCTTC. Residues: CASSELPLRVNYGYTF.

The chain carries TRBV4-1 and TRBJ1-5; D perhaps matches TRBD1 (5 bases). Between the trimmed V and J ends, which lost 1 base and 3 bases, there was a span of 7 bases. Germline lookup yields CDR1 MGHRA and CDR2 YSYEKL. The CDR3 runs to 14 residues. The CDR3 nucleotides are TGCGCCAGCAGCCAAGGACAGATCAATCAGCCCCAGCATTTT. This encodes CASSQGQINQPQHF.

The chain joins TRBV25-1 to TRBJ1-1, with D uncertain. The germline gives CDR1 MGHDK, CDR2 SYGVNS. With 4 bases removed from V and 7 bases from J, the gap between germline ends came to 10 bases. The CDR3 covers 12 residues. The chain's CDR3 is CASSARLSEAFF. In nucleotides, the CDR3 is TGTGCCAGCAGTGCGCGACTGAGTGAAGCTTTCTTT.

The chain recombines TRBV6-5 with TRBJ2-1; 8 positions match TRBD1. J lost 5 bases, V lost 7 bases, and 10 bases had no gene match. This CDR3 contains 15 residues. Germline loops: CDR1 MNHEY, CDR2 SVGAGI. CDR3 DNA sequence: TGTGCCAGCACCAGGGGGCGGGGTCAAAACAATGAGCAGTTCTTC. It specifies CASTRGRGQNNEQFF.

The DNA of the CDR3 is TGTGCCAGCAGTCTAGGACTAAGCTCCTACAATGAGCAGTTCTTC. Amino acid sequence: CASSLGLSSYNEQFF. This chain connects TRBV27 to TRBJ2-1; D is possibly TRBD2 (6 bases). This CDR3 has 15 residues. The V end lost 5 bases, the J end lost 0 bases, and 11 bases lay between the germline ends. CDR1 is MNHEY, CDR2 SMNVEV, per germline (reference sequence).

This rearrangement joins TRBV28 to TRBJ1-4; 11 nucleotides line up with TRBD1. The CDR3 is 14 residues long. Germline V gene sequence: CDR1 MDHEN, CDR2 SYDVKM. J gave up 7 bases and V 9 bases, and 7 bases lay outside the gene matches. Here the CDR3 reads CASFPGTGGEKLFF. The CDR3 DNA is TGTGCCAGTTTCCCCGGGACAGGGGGTGAAAAACTGTTTTTT.

The CDR3 DNA is TGTGCCAGCAGCCCAGTGGGGACTAGCGGGTCCTACAATGAGCAGTTCTTC. Translated: CASSPVGTSGSYNEQFF. The J gene is TRBJ2-1, the V gene TRBV13; TRBD2 aligns across 12 bases. This CDR3 region has 17 residues. Germline V CDR1 and CDR2: PRHDT, FYEKMQ (reference sequence). V was clipped by 5 bases and J by 1 base; unmatched bases: 6.

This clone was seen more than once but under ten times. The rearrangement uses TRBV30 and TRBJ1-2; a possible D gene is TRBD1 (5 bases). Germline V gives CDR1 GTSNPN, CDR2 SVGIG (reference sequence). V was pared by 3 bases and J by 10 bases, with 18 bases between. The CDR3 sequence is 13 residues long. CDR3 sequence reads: CAWSKGRFDDYTF. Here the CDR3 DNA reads TGTGCCTGGAGCAAGGGGCGGTTTGATGACTACACCTTC.

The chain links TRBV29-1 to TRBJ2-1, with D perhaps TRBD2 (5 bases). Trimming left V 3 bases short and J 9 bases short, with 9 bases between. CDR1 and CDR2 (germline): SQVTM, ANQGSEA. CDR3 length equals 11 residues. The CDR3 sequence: CSVEEDGEQFF. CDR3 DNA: TGCAGCGTTGAGGAGGACGGTGAGCAGTTCTTC.

The DNA for the CDR3 is TGTGCCAGCAGTAAAGGCTACAGCACTGAAGCTTTCTTT. Residues: CASSKGYSTEAFF. The rearrangement links TRBV2 to TRBJ1-1; D not resolved. V was cut by 5 bases and J by 4 bases, with 11 bases left in between. The CDR3 runs to 13 residues. Germline CDR1 is SNHLY and CDR2 is FYNNEI.